Shown below are 17 T cell receptor beta chains from a single sample sequenced in a study of blood T cell repertoires in COVID-19. Libraries were prepared by immunoSEQ multiplex PCR; TCRdb keeps only in-frame clonotypes and omits some of them. This table holds some 130,000 clones, around 86% found once. The source material was peripheral blood. Source of these receptors: a woman between 55 and 75 years old with active or convalescent COVID-19.

This clone came up a few times. The rearrangement uses TRBV4-2 and TRBJ2-3, with TRBD2 matching 7 bases. With 3 bases clipped from V and 0 bases from J, the junction kept 12 bases outside the gene matches. Germline assignment: CDR1 LGHNA and CDR2 YNFKEQ. CDR3 length equals 18 residues. The CDR3 nucleotides are TGTGCCAGCAGCCAGAGGGCTAGCGGACTACCTAGCACAGATACGCAGTATTTT. Its protein is CASSQRASGLPSTDTQYF.

V gene TRBV5-1 combines with J gene TRBJ1-4; possibly TRBD1 for D (6 bases). V gave up 4 bases and J gave up 11 bases, with 21 bases separating them. The CDR3 has 15 residues. Germline V gene data show CDR1 as SGHRS and CDR2 as YFSETQ. The CDR3 protein is CASSLSPGAQRKLFF. The CDR3 DNA reads TGCGCCAGCAGCCTTAGTCCAGGGGCTCAGCGCAAACTGTTTTTT.

The V and J genes are TRBV7-2 and TRBJ2-2, with 7 bases that match TRBD2. The V and J ends lost 0 bases and 0 bases, in that order; junction bases with no gene match: 1. The CDR3 totals 16 residues. Germline V gene sequence: CDR1 SGHTA, CDR2 FQGNSA. CDR3 nucleotides: TGTGCCAGCAGCTTAGCGGGGGGGACGAACACCGGGGAGCTGTTTTTT. It specifies CASSLAGGTNTGELFF.

This clone was seen once. The chain recombines TRBV5-6 with TRBJ1-2; 9 bases align to TRBD1. The CDR3 has 15 residues. Germline CDR1 reads SGHDT; CDR2 reads YYEEEE. Germline trimming cut 2 bases from V and 2 bases from J; bases unmatched to any gene: 4. This chain's CDR3 is CASSFWDRENYGYTF. The CDR3 region has the DNA TGTGCCAGCAGCTTCTGGGACAGGGAGAACTATGGCTACACCTTC.

The V gene is TRBV28, the J gene TRBJ1-5; D is possibly TRBD1 (6 bases). CDR3 size: 14 residues. The V end lost 6 bases, the J end lost 7 bases, and 16 bases lay between the germline ends. Germline assignment: CDR1 MDHEN and CDR2 SYDVKM. DNA for the CDR3: TGTGCCAGCAGAATGGGCAGGGGAGACCAGCCCCAGCATTTT. Encoded protein: CASRMGRGDQPQHF.

The J gene is TRBJ2-1, the V gene TRBV6-5; 8 bases line up with TRBD2. The CDR3 sequence is 14 residues long. The junction had 8 bases not matched to a gene; V was cut back by 8 bases and J by 5 bases. Germline CDR1 MNHEY, CDR2 SVGAGI. The CDR3 DNA is TGTGCCAGCTTAAGCGGGGGTAGAGACAATGAGCAGTTCTTC. Protein sequence: CASLSGGRDNEQFF.

V usage is TRBV29-1 and J usage is TRBJ1-2; 8 nucleotides match TRBD1. V was clipped by 6 bases and J by 0 bases; unmatched bases: 6. The germline V gene has CDR1 SQVTM and CDR2 ANQGSEA. The CDR3 covers 14 residues. The CDR3: CSVVGQGTNYGYTF. As DNA, the CDR3 is TGCAGCGTAGTTGGACAGGGAACTAACTATGGCTACACCTTC.

V and J are TRBV19 and TRBJ1-1; TRBD1 matches 8 bases. The CDR3 loop spans 15 amino acids. The V gene's germline CDR1 is LNHDA and CDR2 SQIVND (reference sequence). J was trimmed by 3 bases and V by 5 bases; bases with no gene match: 8. This CDR3 reads CASSARTGLDTEAFF. CDR3 bases: TGTGCCAGTAGTGCCCGGACAGGGTTGGACACTGAAGCTTTCTTT.

The chain links TRBV20-1 to TRBJ2-2; 7 bases match TRBD2. The length of the CDR3 is 16 residues. Germline V lookup: CDR1 DFQATT, CDR2 SNEGSKA (reference sequence). With 3 bases clipped from V and 0 bases from J, the junction kept 7 bases outside the gene matches. The CDR3 spells CSASGGLGTNTGELFF. The CDR3 DNA reads as TGCAGTGCTAGTGGTGGACTAGGGACGAACACCGGGGAGCTGTTTTTT.

The chain joins TRBV30 to TRBJ1-2, with 8 nucleotides matching TRBD1. J gave up 7 bases and V 1 base, and 2 bases lay outside the gene matches. Germline loops: CDR1 GTSNPN, CDR2 SVGIG (reference sequence). The CDR3 length is 12 residues. The CDR3 DNA is TGTGCCTGGAGTGGGGGACAGGTTGGCTACACCTTC. It translates to CAWSGGQVGYTF.

As to this clone: Other DNA sequences in this sample translate to the same CDR3. This rearrangement joins TRBV5-1 to TRBJ1-2, with unresolved D. Germline loops: CDR1 SGHRS, CDR2 YFSETQ. The CDR3 loop spans 12 amino acids. Trimming took 2 bases from V and 5 from J, leaving 7 bases between them. The CDR3 nucleotides read TGCGCCAGCAGCTTAGAAGCGTATGGCTACACCTTC. It specifies CASSLEAYGYTF.

The chain links TRBV4-1 to TRBJ2-1; 8 nucleotides line up with TRBD1. CDR3 size: 16 residues. Per the germline V gene, CDR1 is MGHRA and CDR2 is YSYEKL. V was clipped by 1 base and J by 4 bases; unmatched bases: 6. Here the CDR3 reads CASSQATGVGYNEQFF. CDR3 bases: TGCGCCAGCAGCCAAGCGACAGGGGTCGGGTACAATGAGCAGTTCTTC.

The chain has TRBV6-2 or TRBV6-3 and TRBJ2-1; D remains unclear. Germline lookup yields CDR1 MNHEY and CDR2 SVGEGT. The V end lost 2 bases, the J end lost 0 bases, and 5 bases lay between the germline ends. This CDR3 comprises 14 residues. The CDR3, as DNA: TGTGCCAGCAGTTACCGAGCCTCCTACAATGAGCAGTTCTTC. Its translation: CASSYRASYNEQFF.

The chain uses TRBV19 and TRBJ1-3; 8 positions match TRBD1. The CDR3 sequence is 16 residues long. V gave up 7 bases and J gave up 2 bases; unmatched junction bases: 10. Germline-derived CDR1 and CDR2 are LNHDA and SQIVND (reference sequence). CDR3 coding DNA: TGTGCCAGTATCCCGACAGGGGAAGCCGCTGGAAACACCATATATTTT. Protein product: CASIPTGEAAGNTIYF.

The chain links TRBV18 to TRBJ2-5; 8 bases fit TRBD1. CDR3 length: 14 amino acids. The J segment lost 4 bases and the V segment lost 5 bases, leaving 6 bases of the junction unmatched. CDR1 and CDR2 (germline): KGHSH, LQKENI. The CDR3 coding sequence is TGTGCCAGCTCATCTCAGGGGGCAGGAGAGACCCAGTACTTC. Translated, it gives CASSSQGAGETQYF.

The chain couples TRBV3-1 (or the pseudogene TRBV3-2) to TRBJ2-1; D is uncertain. The V end was cut by 4 bases, the J end by 7 bases, with 8 bases between. This CDR3 region has 12 residues. The V gene's germline CDR1 is LGHDT and CDR2 YNNKEL (reference sequence). CDR3 sequence: CASSPRENEQFF. The CDR3, as DNA: TGTGCCAGCAGCCCTAGAGAAAATGAGCAGTTCTTC.

The genes are TRBV27 and TRBJ2-7; possibly TRBD2 for D (6 bases). The CDR3 sequence is 13 residues long. The V end lost 3 bases, the J end lost 6 bases, and 12 bases lay between the germline ends. CDR1 is MNHEY, CDR2 SMNVEV, per germline (reference sequence). The CDR3 DNA reads TGTGCCAGCAGTTTCCAACTAGCTCGCGAGCAGTACTTC. Protein product: CASSFQLAREQYF.